Shown below are 24 T cell receptor beta chains from a single sample sequenced in a study of shared clonotypes between healthy human individuals. Terminally differentiated effector memory CD45RA+ cells were excluded by CCR7 positive selection of CD45RO-negative cells. Sequencing used immunoSEQ multiplex PCR; TCRdb keeps in-frame clones, though not all of them. Of around 1.9 million clones listed, about 92% are singletons. The sequencing sample was made of naive CD8+ T cells from PBMCs. The receptors were gathered from a young man in good health. Some clones in this sample may be carry-over from other donors' samples.

This chain joins TRBV27 and TRBJ1-1; TRBD1 is a possible D gene (6 bases). Trimming pared 7 bases from V and 5 bases from J, leaving 17 bases between. This CDR3 comprises 14 residues. In germline, CDR1 is MNHEY, CDR2 SMNVEV (reference sequence). Here the CDR3 DNA reads TGTGCCAGCAACACACAGGGAGGGGATACTGAAGCTTTCTTT. This codes for CASNTQGGDTEAFF.

In regard to this clone: The identical CDR3 is also encoded by other nucleotide sequences in the sample. This chain links TRBV28 with TRBJ2-7; D may be TRBD1 or TRBD2 (5 bases each). With 3 bases removed from V and 0 bases from J, the gap between germline ends came to 9 bases. The CDR3 extends over 14 amino acids. CDR1 and CDR2 (germline): MDHEN, SYDVKM. The CDR3 DNA follows: TGTGCCAGCAGTTTCTTGGGGGACTCCTACGAGCAGTACTTC. This translates into CASSFLGDSYEQYF.

The rearrangement links TRBV4-3 to TRBJ2-7; D is undetermined. The V gene's germline CDR1 is LGHNA and CDR2 YSLEER. This CDR3 has 16 residues. V was clipped by 0 bases and J by 1 base, with 13 bases between them. CDR3 bases: TGCGCCAGCAGCCAAGAGGTTCCAGGAGCTTCCTACGAGCAGTACTTC. It codes for CASSQEVPGASYEQYF.

The chain employs TRBV30 and TRBJ2-3; D gene uncertain. Germline V CDR1 and CDR2: GTSNPN, SVGIG (reference sequence). The V gene lost 3 bases and the J gene lost 8 bases, with 15 bases spanning the gap. The CDR3 contains 13 residues. The CDR3 loop reads CAWRRKREATQYF. The DNA for the CDR3 is TGTGCCTGGAGACGCAAAAGGGAAGCTACGCAGTATTTT. The whole variable domain, remainder taken from reference TRBV30 and TRBJ2-3, is SQTIHQWPATLVQPVGSPLSLECTVEGTSNPNLYWYRQAAGRGLQLLFYSVGIGQISSEVPQNLSASRPQDRQFILSSKKLLLSDSGFYLCAWRRKREATQYFGPGTRLTVL.

This chain links TRBV9 with TRBJ2-7; the D gene is possibly TRBD1 (6 bases). The V gene lost 4 bases and the J gene lost 0 bases, with 14 bases spanning the gap. The CDR3 spans 15 residues. Germline V gene sequence: CDR1 SGDLS, CDR2 YYNGEE. The CDR3 loop reads CASSRTGTSSYEQYF. Written as DNA, the CDR3 is TGTGCCAGCAGCAGGACCGGGACATCCTCCTACGAGCAGTACTTC.

The chain has TRBV27 and TRBJ2-7; either TRBD1 or TRBD2 may supply D (5 bases each). Trimming stripped 5 bases from V and 4 bases from J, with 24 bases between. The CDR3 sequence is 17 residues long. Germline V gene lookup returns CDR1 MNHEY and CDR2 SMNVEV (reference sequence). The DNA of the CDR3 is TGTGCCAGCAGTCCGACGAGCCCGTCGGGACCGCATTACGAGCAGTACTTC. As protein: CASSPTSPSGPHYEQYF.

The chain joins TRBV5-1 to TRBJ2-4, with TRBD2 matching over 13 bases. The CDR3 covers 19 residues. V was pared by 4 bases and J by 0 bases, with 10 bases of the junction left unmatched. CDR1 is SGHRS and CDR2 is YFSETQ in the germline V gene. CDR3 in DNA: TGCGCCAGCAGCCAAGGACTAGCGGGGGCCCGACGAGCCAAAAACATTCAGTACTTC. Residues: CASSQGLAGARRAKNIQYF.

The V and J genes are TRBV2 and TRBJ1-4; the D is unclear. The CDR3 consists of 16 residues. Germline CDR1 is SNHLY and CDR2 is FYNNEI. The V gene lost 3 bases and the J gene lost 7 bases, with 18 bases spanning the gap. CDR3 residues: CASSEVTGRAGEKLFF. The CDR3 nucleotides read TGTGCCAGCAGTGAGGTAACTGGCAGAGCTGGTGAAAAACTGTTTTTT.

The chain couples TRBV15 to TRBJ2-7; 11 bases line up with TRBD2. V lost 3 bases, J lost 3 bases, and 7 bases stayed unmatched. In germline, CDR1 is LNHNV, CDR2 YYDKDF (reference sequence). This CDR3 contains 16 residues. The CDR3 DNA reads TGTGCCACCAGCAGGACTCCCGGGACTAGCGGCTACGAGCAGTACTTC. Encoded protein: CATSRTPGTSGYEQYF.

The chain has TRBV11-2 and TRBJ1-1; TRBD1 agrees at 7 bases. Germline V CDR1 and CDR2: SGHAT, FQNNGV. CDR3 length: 16 amino acids. V was clipped by 1 base and J by 2 bases; unmatched bases: 7. Written as DNA, the CDR3 is TGTGCCAGCAGCTTAGGCCCGACAGGGTTTAACACTGAAGCTTTCTTT. It codes for CASSLGPTGFNTEAFF.

The chain uses TRBV5-6 and TRBJ2-6; perhaps TRBD2 as D (5 bases). Germline V gene data show CDR1 as SGHDT and CDR2 as YYEEEE. V was shortened by 0 bases and J by 8 bases, with 18 bases between the two germline ends. The CDR3 is 17 amino acids. In DNA form, the CDR3 reads TGTGCCAGCAGCTTGGCCGGGTCAACCTCCGGGACCAACGTCCTGACTTTC. Translating gives CASSLAGSTSGTNVLTF. The complete variable domain, with remaining parts taken from reference TRBV5-6 and TRBJ2-6, reads DAGVTQSPTHLIKTRGQQVTLRCSPKSGHDTVSWYQQALGQGPQFIFQYYEEEERQRGNFPDRFSGHQFPNYSSELNVNALLLGDSALYLCASSLAGSTSGTNVLTFGAGSRLTVL.

This chain joins TRBV27 and TRBJ1-4; the D gene is possibly TRBD1 (6 bases). Trimming removed 6 bases at V and 1 base at J, with 15 bases between. CDR1 is MNHEY and CDR2 is SMNVEV in the germline V gene (reference sequence). The CDR3 is 16 amino acids. DNA for the CDR3: TGTGCCAGCAGACTTTTAGGAGGGGGAACTAATGAAAAACTGTTTTTT. Amino acids: CASRLLGGGTNEKLFF.

This rearrangement joins TRBV19 to TRBJ2-5; the D is unclear. The CDR3 is made up of 13 amino acids. Deletions cut 5 bases from V and 4 bases from J, with 11 bases between. Germline V CDR1 and CDR2: LNHDA, SQIVND (reference sequence). CDR3 loop: CASSFHLGETQYF. The CDR3, as DNA: TGTGCCAGTAGTTTTCATCTTGGAGAGACCCAGTACTTC.

V gene TRBV10-2 combines with J gene TRBJ1-4; TRBD1 might be the D (5 bases). The V end was cut by 2 bases, the J end by 1 base, with 8 bases between. The CDR3 has 15 residues. Germline V CDR1 and CDR2: WSHSY, SAAADI. CDR3 nucleotides: TGCGCCAGCAGTGAGCCGACAGTAACTAATGAAAAACTGTTTTTT. Amino acid sequence: CASSEPTVTNEKLFF.

The genes are TRBV9 and TRBJ2-1; D remains ambiguous. The ends were cut back, 0 bases at V and 0 bases at J, with 7 bases in the middle. Germline assignment: CDR1 SGDLS and CDR2 YYNGEE. This CDR3 comprises 15 residues. DNA of the CDR3: TGTGCCAGCAGCGTAGAAATCAGCTCCTACAATGAGCAGTTCTTC. Amino acid sequence: CASSVEISSYNEQFF.

The chain's CDR3 is CASRKPGEETQYF. The CDR3 bases are TGTGCCAGCAGGAAACCGGGAGAAGAGACCCAGTACTTC. The chain uses TRBV28 and TRBJ2-5; perhaps TRBD2 as D (6 bases). CDR3 length: 13 residues. Germline CDR1 MDHEN, CDR2 SYDVKM. Trimming cost V 6 bases and J 3 bases, with 11 bases left between them.

This clone was detected once. V and J are TRBV4-1 and TRBJ2-3, with D perhaps matching TRBD2 (6 bases). The germline V gene has CDR1 MGHRA and CDR2 YSYEKL. This CDR3 comprises 15 residues. V was pared by 1 base and J by 4 bases, with 12 bases between. CDR3 region: CASSQVWGEPDTQYF. CDR3 bases: TGCGCCAGCAGCCAAGTCTGGGGGGAGCCAGATACGCAGTATTTT.

The rearrangement joins TRBV29-1 to TRBJ1-1, with 11 nucleotides matching TRBD1. Germline values: CDR1 SQVTM, CDR2 ANQGSEA. CDR3 size: 16 residues. V was clipped by 3 bases and J by 1 base; unmatched bases: 7. The CDR3 region has the DNA TGCAGCGTTGATCCCGGGACAGGGGGGGCGAACACTGAAGCTTTCTTT. Amino acids: CSVDPGTGGANTEAFF.

This rearrangement joins TRBV5-6 to TRBJ2-3; D gene ambiguous. V gave up 5 bases and J gave up 1 base, with 8 bases separating them. This CDR3 region has 13 residues. Germline lookup yields CDR1 SGHDT and CDR2 YYEEEE. CDR3 sequence: CASSSPGTDTQYF. The CDR3 region has the DNA TGTGCCAGCAGTTCACCCGGCACAGATACGCAGTATTTT.

This clone was picked up one time. This same CDR3 is encoded by further DNA sequences in the sample. CDR3 coding DNA: TGTGCCAGCACCCTGGGGGCTGGAAACACCATATATTTT. It is translated as CASTLGAGNTIYF. The chain couples TRBV5-6 to TRBJ1-3; D is possibly TRBD1 (5 bases). Trimming stripped 6 bases from V and 2 bases from J, with 9 bases between. CDR3 length: 13 residues. From germline, CDR1 is SGHDT and CDR2 YYEEEE.

This chain links TRBV7-3 with TRBJ2-2, with TRBD2 as a possible D gene (6 bases). The CDR3 sequence is 13 residues long. V was clipped by 3 bases and J by 6 bases, with 8 bases between them. Germline CDR1 SGHTA, CDR2 FQGTGA. The CDR3 sequence: CASSFPGAGELFF. The CDR3 region has the DNA TGTGCCAGCAGCTTTCCGGGGGCCGGGGAGCTGTTTTTT.

In its sample, this clone was seen once. The chain employs TRBV4-2 and TRBJ2-7; D may be TRBD2 (5 bases). CDR3 size: 14 residues. The germline CDR1 and CDR2 sequences are LGHNA and YNFKEQ. V lost 1 base, J lost 4 bases, and 11 bases lay in between. The CDR3 DNA reads as TGTGCCAGCAGCCAAGGAGAGGGTCAGTACGAGCAGTACTTC. It codes for CASSQGEGQYEQYF.

Here the CDR3 DNA reads TGTGCCAGCAGTTTCTCCGGGACCCCCAATGTGAATGAGCAGTTCTTC. Its protein product is CASSFSGTPNVNEQFF. This sequence joins TRBV27 and TRBJ2-1; D possibly uses TRBD1 or TRBD2 (5 bases each). This CDR3 has 16 amino acids. V was clipped by 3 bases and J by 7 bases, with 19 bases between them. CDR1 MNHEY and CDR2 SMNVEV come from the germline V gene (reference sequence).

V is TRBV4-3 and J is TRBJ2-1; the D call may be TRBD1 or TRBD2 (5 bases each). The CDR3 covers 15 residues. Germline-derived CDR1 and CDR2 are LGHNA and YSLEER. Trimming removed 4 bases at V and 6 bases at J, with 16 bases between. CDR3 sequence (DNA): TGCGCCAGCAGCCTCGGAACCGGGACCTTCAATGAGCAGTTCTTC. The encoded protein is CASSLGTGTFNEQFF.